The present TCR beta chain was sequenced within a study of T cell responses to AZD1222 COVID-19 vaccine. Study observations and caveats: Among vaccine-associated CD4 TCRs, coverage spanned spike, with dominance at 160-218 and 743-854.

CDR3 length: 16 amino acids. V dropped 3 bases and J dropped 1; count of bases not matched to a gene: 4. Germline V gives CDR1 LNHDA, CDR2 SQIVND (reference sequence). A word on this clone: The antigen is unknown.

Profiled with immunoSEQ multiplex PCR; TCRdb holds only in-frame clones, not every one. The data show around 70,000 clones, about nine tenths seen once. The source of this sequence is an adult in good health. The V call is TRBV19, the J call TRBJ2-1; the match to TRBD1 covers 9 bases. The sample was peripheral blood, taken on day 0 of AZD1222 vaccination. As DNA, the CDR3 is TGTGCCAGTAGTATGGGACAGGGAACATCCTACAATGAGCAGTTCTTC. This codes for CASSMGQGTSYNEQFF.